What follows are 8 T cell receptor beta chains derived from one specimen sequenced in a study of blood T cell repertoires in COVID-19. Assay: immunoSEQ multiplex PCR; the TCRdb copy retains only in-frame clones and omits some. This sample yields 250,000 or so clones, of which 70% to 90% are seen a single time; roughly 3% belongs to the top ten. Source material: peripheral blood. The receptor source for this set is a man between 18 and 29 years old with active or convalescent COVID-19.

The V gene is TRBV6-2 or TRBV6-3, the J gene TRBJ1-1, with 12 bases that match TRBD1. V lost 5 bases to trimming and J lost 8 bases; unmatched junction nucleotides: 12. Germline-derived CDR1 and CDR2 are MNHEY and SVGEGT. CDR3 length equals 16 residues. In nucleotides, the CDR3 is TGTGCCAGCAGTGCTCGACGGGACAGGGGGCGCGAGGAAGCTTTCTTT. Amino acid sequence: CASSARRDRGREEAFF.

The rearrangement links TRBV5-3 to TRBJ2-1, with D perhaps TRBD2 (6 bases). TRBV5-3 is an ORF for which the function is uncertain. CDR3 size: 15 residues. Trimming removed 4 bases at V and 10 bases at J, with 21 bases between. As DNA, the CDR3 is TGTGCCAGAAGCGAGACACTGCGCGGGGCCTTAGAGCAGTTCTTC. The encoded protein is CARSETLRGALEQFF.

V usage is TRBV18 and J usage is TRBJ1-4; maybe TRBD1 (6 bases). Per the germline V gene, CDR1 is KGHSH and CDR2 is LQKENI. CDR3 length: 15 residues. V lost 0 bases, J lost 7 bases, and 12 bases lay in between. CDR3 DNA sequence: TGTGCCAGCTCACCACCGTCAGGGGAGGGTGAAAAACTGTTTTTT. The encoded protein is CASSPPSGEGEKLFF.

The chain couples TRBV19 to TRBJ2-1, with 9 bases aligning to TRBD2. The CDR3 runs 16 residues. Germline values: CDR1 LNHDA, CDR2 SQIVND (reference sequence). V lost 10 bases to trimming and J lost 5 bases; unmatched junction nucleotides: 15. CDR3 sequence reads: CATRPFGTSLNNEQFF. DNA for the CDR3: TGTGCCACCCGGCCGTTCGGGACTAGCCTAAACAATGAGCAGTTCTTC.

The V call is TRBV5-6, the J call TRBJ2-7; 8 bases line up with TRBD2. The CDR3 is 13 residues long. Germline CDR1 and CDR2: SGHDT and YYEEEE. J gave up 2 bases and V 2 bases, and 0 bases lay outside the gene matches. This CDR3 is CASSFGGAYEQYF. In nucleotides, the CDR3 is TGTGCCAGCAGCTTCGGGGGGGCCTACGAGCAGTACTTC.

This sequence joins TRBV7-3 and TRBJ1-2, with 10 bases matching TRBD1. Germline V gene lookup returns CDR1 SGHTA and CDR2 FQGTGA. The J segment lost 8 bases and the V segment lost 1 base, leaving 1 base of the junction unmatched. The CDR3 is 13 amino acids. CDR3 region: CASSLRQGAGYTF. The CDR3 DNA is TGTGCCAGCAGCTTAAGACAGGGGGCAGGCTACACCTTC.

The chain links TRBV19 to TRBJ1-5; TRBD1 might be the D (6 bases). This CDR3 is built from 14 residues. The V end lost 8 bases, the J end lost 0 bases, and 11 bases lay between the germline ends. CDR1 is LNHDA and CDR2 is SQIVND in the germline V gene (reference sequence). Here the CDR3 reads CASRTANSNQPQHF. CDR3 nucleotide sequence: TGTGCCAGTCGGACAGCGAATAGCAATCAGCCCCAGCATTTT. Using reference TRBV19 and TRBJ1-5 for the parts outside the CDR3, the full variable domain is DGGITQSPKYLFRKEGQNVTLSCEQNLNHDAMYWYRQDPGQGLRLIYYSQIVNDFQKGDIAEGYSVSREKKESFPLTVTSAQKNPTAFYLCASRTANSNQPQHFGDGTRLSIL.

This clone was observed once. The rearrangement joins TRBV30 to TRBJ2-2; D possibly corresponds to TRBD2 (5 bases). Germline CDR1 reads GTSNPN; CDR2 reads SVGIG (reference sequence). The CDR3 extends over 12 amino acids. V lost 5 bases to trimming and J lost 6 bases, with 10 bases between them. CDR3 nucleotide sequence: TGTGCCTGGGGTCGGGGTTCCGGGGAGCTGTTTTTT. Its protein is CAWGRGSGELFF. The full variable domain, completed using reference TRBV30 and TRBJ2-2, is SQTIHQWPATLVQPVGSPLSLECTVEGTSNPNLYWYRQAAGRGLQLLFYSVGIGQISSEVPQNLSASRPQDRQFILSSKKLLLSDSGFYLCAWGRGSGELFFGEGSRLTVL.